Reported below is one T cell receptor (beta chain). This CDR3 is 17 amino acids long. Germline lookup yields CDR1 SEHNR and CDR2 FQNEAQ (reference sequence). V lost 5 bases to trimming and J lost 1 base; unmatched junction nucleotides: 9. The record originates from a study of blood T cell repertoires in COVID-19. The overall study: PBMCs, B-cell-depleted T cells, or T cells provided the cDNA or gDNA that made up the material.

Per the study methods: Amplification of reference gene primers was used by the study to estimate nucleated cell counts. Assay used: immunoSEQ multiplex PCR; TCRdb lists only in-frame clones, some missing. D and trimming were read from the DNA, whereas the V and J calls and clone size are those reported in that table. The sample shows approximately 60,000 clones, 76% of them seen only once. Sequences were obtained from peripheral blood. The J gene is TRBJ2-5, the V gene TRBV7-9; 11 bases are shared with TRBD2. The receptor was isolated from a woman aged 80 or over with acute or convalescent COVID-19. The CDR3 nucleotides are TGTGCCAGCAGCACTGGGCGGCTAGCGGGAGGCCAAGAGACCCAGTACTTC. Translated: CASSTGRLAGGQETQYF.